This T cell receptor beta chain was recorded in a study of identical twins. Study outcomes and limitations: While abundant cord blood beta clonotypes carried fewer insertions, memory repertoires showed no such pattern. Recombination models fit unrelated individuals' TCR alpha sharing but underestimated twins'. Excess sharing by twins proved weaker in beta out-of-frame sequences.

The sample holds a few counts of this clonotype. Its antigen is not identified. This CDR3 contains 16 residues. Trimming took off 0 bases at V and 0 bases at J, with 14 bases between the two ends. Per germline, CDR1 DFQATT and CDR2 SNEGSKA (reference sequence). Addition of a universal primer site occurred through template switching, and cDNA carried unique molecular identifiers. Via MiXCR, TCRdb re-called the 5' RACE reads, giving one row per CDR3 protein. The top ten clones hold about 0.27% of a sample with 1.5 million to 2 million distinct CDR3 sequences, less than 35% of them seen once. This chain links TRBV20-1 with TRBJ1-2; D gene uncertain. The receptor was derived from a newborn girl in good health. The sequencing sample was made of cord blood. CDR3 nucleotides: TGCAGTGCTAGAGATCCCCCGGGCACCGCTAACTATGGCTACACCTTC. This codes for CSARDPPGTANYGYTF.